Listed here are 24 T cell receptor beta chains from one sample, sequenced in a study of blood T cell repertoires in COVID-19 (dated by TCRdb to about 2020). Libraries were prepared through the immunoSEQ multiplex PCR assay. The table was pulled from immuneACCESS by TCRdb, which kept in-frame rearrangements only. Such tables lose some clones; where checked, under half of the loss comes from unresolved V genes, and the rest has no known cause. The sample table contains 70,000 to 95,000 clones; only one count was recorded for roughly 90% of them. Clones ranked in the top ten supply roughly 2.6% of the sample. Source material: peripheral blood. All receptors come from a man aged 50 to 60 with COVID-19, enrolled during active disease.

This chain joins TRBV2 and TRBJ1-2; unclear D gene. Germline V CDR1 and CDR2: SNHLY, FYNNEI. This CDR3 is built from 14 residues. Trimming cost V 2 bases and J 5 bases, with 12 bases left between them. CDR3 DNA sequence: TGTGCCAGCAGTGAATCAGAGGGTATATATGGCTACACCTTC. It yields the protein CASSESEGIYGYTF.

This clone was found once. The chain joins TRBV30 to TRBJ1-6; TRBD1 matches 9 bases. Trimming at V came to 3 bases and at J to 6 bases, leaving 6 bases not matched to a gene. The CDR3 length is 15 residues. Germline V gene lookup returns CDR1 GTSNPN and CDR2 SVGIG (reference sequence). Here the CDR3 reads CAWSDRGVFNSPLHF. The CDR3 bases are TGTGCCTGGAGCGACAGGGGGGTTTTTAATTCACCCCTCCACTTT.

The count of this clone is one. The rearrangement uses TRBV27 and TRBJ2-7, with 9 positions matching TRBD1. The junction had 8 bases not matched to a gene; V was cut back by 6 bases and J by 5 bases. The CDR3 is 14 amino acids. Germline V lookup: CDR1 MNHEY, CDR2 SMNVEV (reference sequence). The CDR3 nucleotides are TGTGCCAGCAGCCACACAGGGGGCCCCAACGAGCAGTACTTC. Its translation: CASSHTGGPNEQYF.

This chain connects TRBV10-3 to TRBJ2-5; the match to TRBD1 covers 8 bases. Trimming at V came to 7 bases and at J to 3 bases, leaving 7 bases not matched to a gene. Germline V gene data show CDR1 as ENHRY and CDR2 as SYGVKD. The CDR3 extends over 14 amino acids. The CDR3 bases are TGTGCCATCAATGGACAGGGACAAGAAGAGACCCAGTACTTC. Amino acids: CAINGQGQEETQYF.

The gene calls are TRBV4-3 and TRBJ1-1; tentative D call: TRBD1 (6 bases). Germline CDR1 and CDR2: LGHNA and YSLEER. Trimming removed 0 bases at V and 5 bases at J, with 16 bases between. This CDR3 is built from 16 residues. Here the CDR3 DNA reads TGCGCCAGCAGCCAAGATCCCGCAGGGGTAACGACTGAAGCTTTCTTT. Protein: CASSQDPAGVTTEAFF.

The chain is built from TRBV3-1 (or the pseudogene TRBV3-2) and TRBJ1-1; D is unclear. Germline V gene sequence: CDR1 LGHDT, CDR2 YNNKEL (reference sequence). The CDR3 loop spans 14 amino acids. Trimming pared 0 bases from V and 6 bases from J, leaving 11 bases between. In nucleotides, the CDR3 is TGTGCCAGCAGCCAAGATCAGTACAGACCTGAAGCTTTCTTT. Translated, it gives CASSQDQYRPEAFF.

The chain has TRBV5-1 and TRBJ1-1; a weak D match, TRBD1 (6 bases). V lost 0 bases to trimming and J lost 1 base, with 13 bases between them. CDR1 is SGHRS and CDR2 is YFSETQ in the germline V gene. The CDR3 runs 16 residues. CDR3 sequence reads: CASSLGGTYRNTEAFF. DNA of the CDR3: TGCGCCAGCAGCTTGGGGGGGACATATAGGAACACTGAAGCTTTCTTT.

About this clone: At one of its ends the junction is not consistent with the germline gene, which may arise from a read error. The rearrangement joins TRBV7-9 to TRBJ1-2; 8 nucleotides line up with TRBD1. There are 14 residues in the CDR3. Germline V lookup: CDR1 SEHNR, CDR2 FQNEAQ (reference sequence). The CDR3: CASSLAQDRVVVAF. CDR3 DNA: TGTGCCAGCAGCTTAGCGCAGGACAGGGTGGTTGTCGCCTTC.

The chain joins TRBV27 to TRBJ1-3; TRBD1 might be the D (5 bases). CDR3 length: 13 residues. The V gene lost 3 bases and the J gene lost 4 bases, with 7 bases spanning the gap. The germline CDR1 and CDR2 sequences are MNHEY and SMNVEV (reference sequence). The CDR3 here is CASSFRQGNTIYF. CDR3 DNA: TGTGCCAGCAGTTTCCGACAGGGAAACACCATATATTTT.

The chain couples TRBV30 to TRBJ1-4; D may be TRBD1 (6 bases). V was shortened by 2 bases and J by 11 bases, with 9 bases between the two germline ends. The CDR3 has 11 residues. The germline V gene encodes CDR1 GTSNPN and CDR2 SVGIG (reference sequence). CDR3 sequence (DNA): TGTGCCTGGAGTCAAACAGGGAAACTGTTTTTT. Translating it yields CAWSQTGKLFF. The full variable domain, its missing parts supplied by reference TRBV30 and TRBJ1-4, is SQTIHQWPATLVQPVGSPLSLECTVEGTSNPNLYWYRQAAGRGLQLLFYSVGIGQISSEVPQNLSASRPQDRQFILSSKKLLLSDSGFYLCAWSQTGKLFFGSGTQLSVL.

The chain employs TRBV19 and TRBJ2-3; unclear D gene. The V gene lost 3 bases and the J gene lost 1 base, with 11 bases spanning the gap. The CDR3 covers 15 residues. Germline CDR1 reads LNHDA; CDR2 reads SQIVND (reference sequence). The CDR3 region is CASSIAARGTDTQYF. The DNA of the CDR3 is TGTGCCAGTAGTATCGCGGCCCGTGGCACAGATACGCAGTATTTT.

The rearrangement uses TRBV19 and TRBJ2-7, with 7 bases that match TRBD1. CDR1 and CDR2 from the germline V gene are LNHDA and SQIVND (reference sequence). V shed 4 bases and J 2 bases; nucleotides not matched to a gene: 5. This CDR3 region has 14 residues. CDR3 sequence: CASSKTGWAYEQYF. CDR3 nucleotide sequence: TGTGCCAGTAGTAAGACAGGGTGGGCCTACGAGCAGTACTTC. Using reference TRBV19 and TRBJ2-7 for the parts outside the CDR3, the full variable domain is DGGITQSPKYLFRKEGQNVTLSCEQNLNHDAMYWYRQDPGQGLRLIYYSQIVNDFQKGDIAEGYSVSREKKESFPLTVTSAQKNPTAFYLCASSKTGWAYEQYFGPGTRLTVT.

J is TRBJ1-3 and V is TRBV29-1; 7 bases are shared with TRBD1. The germline V gene encodes CDR1 SQVTM and CDR2 ANQGSEA. CDR3 length: 14 amino acids. J gave up 4 bases and V 7 bases, and 10 bases lay outside the gene matches. Here the CDR3 reads CSATGNTLGNTIYF. The CDR3 nucleotides read TGCAGCGCGACAGGGAATACATTAGGAAACACCATATATTTT. The whole variable domain, filled in from reference TRBV29-1 and TRBJ1-3, reads SAVISQKPSRDICQRGTSLTIQCQVDSQVTMMFWYRQQPGQSLTLIATANQGSEATYESGFVIDKFPISRPNLTFSTLTVSNMSPEDSSIYLCSATGNTLGNTIYFGEGSWLTVV.

V is TRBV6-4 and J is TRBJ2-5, with 14 bases identical to TRBD2. The CDR3 is 17 amino acids. Germline assignment: CDR1 MRHNA and CDR2 SNTAGT. V shed 4 bases, J shed 3 bases, and the junction held 7 bases outside the gene matches. CDR3 sequence reads: CASSGLAGGKGEETQYF. In DNA form, the CDR3 reads TGTGCCAGCAGTGGACTAGCGGGGGGGAAAGGGGAAGAGACCCAGTACTTC.

The J gene is TRBJ2-7, the V gene TRBV4-1; 7 positions match TRBD1. In germline, CDR1 is MGHRA, CDR2 YSYEKL. V trimming: 1 base; J trimming: 5 bases; junction bases outside the gene matches: 11. This CDR3 contains 16 residues. The CDR3 region has the DNA TGCGCCAGCAGCCAAGGGGGCCTAGGACAGGCCCACGAGCAGTACTTC. The encoded protein is CASSQGGLGQAHEQYF.

Here the CDR3 reads CASSRHRGQPQHF. The CDR3 DNA reads as TGTGCCAGCAGTCGCCACAGGGGGCAGCCCCAGCATTTT. This sequence joins TRBV27 and TRBJ1-5; 8 nucleotides match TRBD1. V trimming: 5 bases; J trimming: 7 bases; junction bases outside the gene matches: 4. Germline assignment: CDR1 MNHEY and CDR2 SMNVEV (reference sequence). The CDR3 totals 13 residues.

The genes are TRBV30 and TRBJ1-6; 8 bases align to TRBD1. The CDR3 loop spans 13 amino acids. The trim removed 2 bases at V and 13 bases at J, leaving 7 bases unmatched. Germline V gene data show CDR1 as GTSNPN and CDR2 as SVGIG (reference sequence). The CDR3 bases are TGTGCCTGGAGTCAAGGCAGGGGGCCGCCCCTCCACTTT. The encoded protein is CAWSQGRGPPLHF.

DNA of the CDR3: TGTGCCAGTACCCAAGGGGCGAACCTGAACACTGAAGCTTTCTTT. It encodes CASTQGANLNTEAFF. This chain uses TRBV19 with TRBJ1-1, with D possibly TRBD1 on 5 matching bases. Between the trimmed V and J ends, which lost 7 bases and 0 bases, there was a span of 15 bases. From germline, CDR1 is LNHDA and CDR2 SQIVND (reference sequence). The CDR3 consists of 15 residues.

This clone appeared once. This chain joins TRBV6-5 and TRBJ1-2, with 8 bases that match TRBD1. The CDR3 contains 15 residues. The V and J ends lost 2 bases and 4 bases, in that order; junction bases with no gene match: 6. Germline CDR1 is MNHEY and CDR2 is SVGAGI. CDR3 bases: TGTGCCAGCAGTTACCCGGACAGGGCAGGCTATGGCTACACCTTC. Amino acids: CASSYPDRAGYGYTF.

The chain employs TRBV9 and TRBJ2-2; D is perhaps TRBD1 (5 bases). The V and J ends lost 2 bases and 8 bases respectively, with 19 bases between them. Germline CDR1 and CDR2: SGDLS and YYNGEE. CDR3 length: 16 amino acids. This chain's CDR3 is CASSVGNRQYPGELFF. CDR3 in DNA: TGTGCCAGCAGCGTTGGGAACAGACAGTATCCGGGGGAGCTGTTTTTT. Complete variable domain (other parts from reference TRBV9 and TRBJ2-2): DSGVTQTPKHLITATGQRVTLRCSPRSGDLSVYWYQQSLDQGLQFLIQYYNGEERAKGNILERFSAQQFPDLHSELNLSSLELGDSALYFCASSVGNRQYPGELFFGEGSRLTVL.

CDR3 protein: CASSSGQIYGYTF. The CDR3, as DNA: TGTGCCAGCAGCTCGGGACAGATCTATGGCTACACCTTC. V gene TRBV28 combines with J gene TRBJ1-2, with 7 bases fitting TRBD1. The CDR3 length is 13 residues. From germline, CDR1 is MDHEN and CDR2 SYDVKM. J lost 4 bases, V lost 6 bases, and 5 bases had no gene match.

Concerning this clone itself: A read error may produce the germline difference seen at one junction end. This chain joins TRBV5-1 and TRBJ1-6; no clear D. CDR1 is SGHRS and CDR2 is YFSETQ in the germline V gene. CDR3 size: 17 residues. CDR3 coding DNA: TGCGCCAGCAGCTTGGACGACCGTAAAAACTATTATTCACCCCTCCACTTT. Amino acids: CASSLDDRKNYYSPLHF.

The chain joins TRBV30 to TRBJ2-7; 11 nucleotides agree with TRBD1. In germline, CDR1 is GTSNPN, CDR2 SVGIG (reference sequence). V shed 1 base, J shed 4 bases, and the junction held 6 bases outside the gene matches. The CDR3 runs 15 residues. CDR3 sequence: CAWSGVGTGGYEQYF. The CDR3 region has the DNA TGTGCCTGGAGTGGTGTGGGGACAGGGGGTTACGAGCAGTACTTC.

The CDR3 nucleotides read TGCGCCAGCAGCCAAGGAACGGACAGGGGTTATCAGCCCCAGCATTTT. This translates into CASSQGTDRGYQPQHF. V and J are TRBV4-1 and TRBJ1-5; 9 bases map to TRBD1. The CDR3 contains 16 residues. The germline V gene encodes CDR1 MGHRA and CDR2 YSYEKL. V shed 1 base, J shed 5 bases, and the junction held 6 bases outside the gene matches.